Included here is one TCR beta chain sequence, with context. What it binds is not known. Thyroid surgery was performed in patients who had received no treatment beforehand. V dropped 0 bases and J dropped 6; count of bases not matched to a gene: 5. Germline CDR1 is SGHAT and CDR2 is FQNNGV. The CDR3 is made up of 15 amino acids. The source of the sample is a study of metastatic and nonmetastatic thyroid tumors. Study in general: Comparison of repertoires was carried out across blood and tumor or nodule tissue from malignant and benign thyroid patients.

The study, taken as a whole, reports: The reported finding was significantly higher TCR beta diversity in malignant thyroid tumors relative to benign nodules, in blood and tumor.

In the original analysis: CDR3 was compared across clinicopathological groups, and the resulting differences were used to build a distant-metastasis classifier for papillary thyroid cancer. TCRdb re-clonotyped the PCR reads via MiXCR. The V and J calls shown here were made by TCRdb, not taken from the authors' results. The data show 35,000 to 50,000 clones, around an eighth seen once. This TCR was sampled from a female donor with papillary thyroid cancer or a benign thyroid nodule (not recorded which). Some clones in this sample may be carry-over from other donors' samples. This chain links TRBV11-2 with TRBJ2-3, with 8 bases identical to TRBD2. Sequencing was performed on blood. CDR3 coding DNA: TGTGCCAGCAGCTTAGAGCCTGCGGGAGGTGATACGCAGTATTTT. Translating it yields CASSLEPAGGDTQYF.